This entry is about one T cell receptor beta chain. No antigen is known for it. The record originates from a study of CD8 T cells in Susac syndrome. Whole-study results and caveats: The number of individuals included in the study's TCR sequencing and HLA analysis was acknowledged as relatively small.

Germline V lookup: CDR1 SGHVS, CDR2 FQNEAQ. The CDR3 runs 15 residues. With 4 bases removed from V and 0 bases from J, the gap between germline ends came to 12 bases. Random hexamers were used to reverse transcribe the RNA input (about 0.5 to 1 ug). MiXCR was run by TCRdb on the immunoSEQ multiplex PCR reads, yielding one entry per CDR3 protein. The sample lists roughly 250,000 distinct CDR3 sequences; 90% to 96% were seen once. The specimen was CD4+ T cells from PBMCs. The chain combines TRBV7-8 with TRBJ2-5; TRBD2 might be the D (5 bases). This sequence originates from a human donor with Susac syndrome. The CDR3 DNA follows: TGTGCCAGCAGCTCCGGCGGGCTTTACCAAGAGACCCAGTACTTC. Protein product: CASSSGGLYQETQYF.